One and the same sample provided the 17 T cell receptor beta chains below, sequenced in a study of OX40 agonist ivuxolimab in advanced cancers. Libraries were prepared by immunoSEQ multiplex PCR; TCRdb keeps only in-frame clonotypes and omits some of them. The sample includes tens of thousands of clones, roughly 90% of them seen just once. Sequences were derived from CD4+ or CD8+ T cells sorted from blood, sampled in a trial of the OX40 agonist ivuxolimab. These receptor sequences come from an adult with an advanced solid tumor such as melanoma, head and neck, liver or kidney cancer.

The V call is TRBV5-4, the J call TRBJ2-1, with 9 bases matching TRBD1. The CDR3 has 16 amino acids. Per germline, CDR1 SGHNT and CDR2 YYREEE (reference sequence). J lost 8 bases, V lost 4 bases, and 13 bases had no gene match. The CDR3, as DNA: TGTGCCAGCAGCCCCCCCGGGACAGGGCGAGGGGATGAGCAGTTCTTC. Amino acid sequence: CASSPPGTGRGDEQFF.

This clone appeared a few times. V usage is TRBV5-1 and J usage is TRBJ2-1, with 9 nucleotides matching TRBD1. The junction had 4 bases not matched to a gene; V was cut back by 3 bases and J by 3 bases. The V gene's germline CDR1 is SGHRS and CDR2 YFSETQ. This CDR3 has 15 residues. CDR3 sequence reads: CASSSGQGFYNEQFF. DNA for the CDR3: TGCGCCAGCAGCTCCGGACAGGGGTTCTACAATGAGCAGTTCTTC.

The CDR3 bases are TGTGCCAGCTCACGGGACCGGAGCCACTCTACTACCCCAAGTGAAAAACTGTTTTTT. This encodes CASSRDRSHSTTPSEKLFF. The V call is TRBV18, the J call TRBJ1-4; D possibly corresponds to TRBD1 (5 bases). The CDR3 extends over 19 amino acids. Germline V gene lookup returns CDR1 KGHSH and CDR2 LQKENI. Trimming removed 4 bases from V and 7 bases from J, with 28 bases in between.

The V call is TRBV18, the J call TRBJ2-6; D is perhaps TRBD2 (6 bases). Trimming removed 3 bases from V and 4 bases from J, with 13 bases in between. CDR1 is KGHSH and CDR2 is LQKENI in the germline V gene. CDR3 length: 16 residues. CDR3 amino acids: CASSPGGTSGANVLTF. CDR3 coding DNA: TGTGCCAGCTCACCGGGGGGTACATCCGGGGCCAACGTCCTGACTTTC.

The rearrangement joins TRBV6-1 to TRBJ1-4; no firm D call. The CDR3 contains 14 residues. Per the germline V gene, CDR1 is MNHNS and CDR2 is SASEGT. Trimming shortened V by 7 bases and J by 5 bases, and 14 bases separated the two germline ends. CDR3 region: CASTEGWKNEKLFF. CDR3 nucleotide sequence: TGTGCCAGCACCGAGGGCTGGAAAAATGAAAAACTGTTTTTT.

This clone is a singleton in its sample. V gene TRBV10-3 combines with J gene TRBJ1-3; 9 bases agree with TRBD1. The CDR3 length is 14 residues. Per germline, CDR1 ENHRY and CDR2 SYGVKD. V gave up 4 bases and J gave up 2 bases; unmatched junction bases: 0. CDR3 amino acids: CAISGTGAGNTIYF. The CDR3 DNA follows: TGTGCCATCAGTGGGACAGGGGCTGGAAACACCATATATTTT.

CDR3 region: CASSYGGGSGFEQFF. The DNA of the CDR3 is TGTGCCAGCAGTTACGGGGGGGGTAGTGGTTTTGAGCAGTTCTTC. The V and J genes are TRBV6-5 and TRBJ2-1; 7 positions agree with TRBD2. V trimming: 2 bases; J trimming: 9 bases; junction bases outside the gene matches: 10. From germline, CDR1 is MNHEY and CDR2 SVGAGI. The CDR3 has 15 amino acids.

The chain employs TRBV6-1 and TRBJ1-5; D gene uncertain. Germline V CDR1 and CDR2: MNHNS, SASEGT. The V and J ends lost 11 bases and 0 bases respectively, with 17 bases between them. This CDR3 has 15 amino acids. CDR3 in DNA: TGTGCCGCACGGGGAACGGATTATAGCAATCAGCCCCAGCATTTT. It specifies CAARGTDYSNQPQHF.

This clone was seen only once. The chain carries TRBV6-1 and TRBJ2-2; 7 bases match TRBD2. Germline V gene sequence: CDR1 MNHNS, CDR2 SASEGT. Trimming at V came to 4 bases and at J to 10 bases, leaving 9 bases not matched to a gene. CDR3 length: 14 residues. The CDR3 nucleotides are TGTGCCAGCAGTGGACCGGGACTATTGGCGGAGCTGTTTTTT. Protein: CASSGPGLLAELFF.

The genes are TRBV10-3 and TRBJ2-5; 14 nucleotides line up with TRBD2. The CDR3 is made up of 16 amino acids. V gave up 2 bases and J gave up 1 base; unmatched junction bases: 0. Germline V gives CDR1 ENHRY, CDR2 SYGVKD. CDR3 region: CAISEGTSGSQETQYF. The CDR3 DNA sequence: TGTGCCATCAGTGAGGGGACTAGCGGGAGCCAAGAGACCCAGTACTTC.

The J gene is TRBJ2-1, the V gene TRBV9, with no clear D. The CDR3 extends over 13 amino acids. CDR1 and CDR2 from the germline V gene are SGDLS and YYNGEE. Trimming took 4 bases from V and 7 from J, leaving 12 bases between them. CDR3 sequence reads: CASSLGLLNEQFF. The CDR3 DNA reads TGTGCCAGCAGCTTGGGCCTTCTGAATGAGCAGTTCTTC.

The chain links TRBV6-1 to TRBJ1-5, with D tentatively TRBD1 (6 bases). Trimming removed 5 bases at V and 0 bases at J, with 8 bases between. CDR3 length: 14 amino acids. CDR1 MNHNS and CDR2 SASEGT come from the germline V gene. The CDR3 region has the DNA TGTGCCAGCAGTATGGGACATAGCAATCAGCCCCAGCATTTT. The encoded protein is CASSMGHSNQPQHF.

The gene calls are TRBV10-1 and TRBJ2-1, with D possibly called TRBD1 or TRBD2 (5 bases each). The CDR3 runs 13 residues. V shed 2 bases and J shed 8 bases, with 10 bases lying between them. Germline loops: CDR1 WNHNN, CDR2 SYGVQD (reference sequence). Here the CDR3 reads CASSERGQDEQFF. In nucleotides, the CDR3 is TGCGCCAGCAGTGAGCGGGGCCAAGATGAGCAGTTCTTC.

The chain carries TRBV6-6 and TRBJ1-6, with a tentative D call TRBD1 (5 bases). The CDR3 sequence is 15 residues long. V was trimmed by 2 bases and J by 9 bases, leaving 14 bases between them. Germline V lookup: CDR1 MNHNY, CDR2 SVGAGI (reference sequence). CDR3 residues: CASSYLGASGSPLHF. CDR3 bases: TGTGCCAGCAGTTACCTCGGGGCATCGGGTTCACCCCTCCACTTT.

Turning to this clone: This same CDR3 is encoded by further DNA sequences in the sample. This chain uses TRBV7-9 with TRBJ1-1, with 8 bases aligning to TRBD1. In germline, CDR1 is SEHNR, CDR2 FQNEAQ (reference sequence). The CDR3 sequence is 16 residues long. Trimming at V came to 5 bases and at J to 5 bases, leaving 13 bases not matched to a gene. CDR3 sequence: CASSTGGQGRDTEAFF. The CDR3 DNA follows: TGTGCCAGCAGCACCGGAGGACAGGGTCGTGATACTGAAGCTTTCTTT.

This clone is a singleton in its sample. The chain recombines TRBV7-2 with TRBJ1-5; TRBD1 matches at 10 bases. V lost 5 bases to trimming and J lost 4 bases; unmatched junction nucleotides: 2. The CDR3 consists of 14 residues. Germline values: CDR1 SGHTA, CDR2 FQGNSA. In nucleotides, the CDR3 is TGTGCCAGCAGCCAGGACAGGGGGAATCAGCCCCAGCATTTT. It encodes CASSQDRGNQPQHF.

This chain links TRBV18 with TRBJ1-3, with 8 bases lining up with TRBD1. The CDR3 is 17 residues long. Germline V gene lookup returns CDR1 KGHSH and CDR2 LQKENI. Germline trimming cut 1 base from V and 3 bases from J; bases unmatched to any gene: 8. CDR3 loop: CASSPLPGRGLGNTIYF. For the CDR3, the DNA is TGTGCCAGCTCACCACTTCCGGGCAGGGGGCTTGGAAACACCATATATTTT.